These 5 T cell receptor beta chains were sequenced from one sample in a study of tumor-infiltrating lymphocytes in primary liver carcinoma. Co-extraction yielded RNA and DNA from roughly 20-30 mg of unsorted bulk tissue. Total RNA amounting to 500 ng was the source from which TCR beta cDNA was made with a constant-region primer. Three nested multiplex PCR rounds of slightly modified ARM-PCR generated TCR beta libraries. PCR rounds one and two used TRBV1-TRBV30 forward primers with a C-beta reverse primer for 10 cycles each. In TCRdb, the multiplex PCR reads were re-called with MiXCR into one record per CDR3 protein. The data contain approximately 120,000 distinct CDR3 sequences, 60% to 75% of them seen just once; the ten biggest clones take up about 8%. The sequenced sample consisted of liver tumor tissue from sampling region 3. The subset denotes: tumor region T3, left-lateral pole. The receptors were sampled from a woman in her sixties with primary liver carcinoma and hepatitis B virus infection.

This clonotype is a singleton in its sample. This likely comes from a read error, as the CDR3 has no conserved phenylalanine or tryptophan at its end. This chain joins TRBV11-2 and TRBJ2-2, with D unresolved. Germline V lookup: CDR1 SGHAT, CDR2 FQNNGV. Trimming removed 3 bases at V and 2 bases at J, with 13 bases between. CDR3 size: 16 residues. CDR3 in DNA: TGTGCCAGCAGCTTCCAGACTGGCTCTAACACCGGGGAGCTGTTTTTG. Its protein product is CASSFQTGSNTGELFL.

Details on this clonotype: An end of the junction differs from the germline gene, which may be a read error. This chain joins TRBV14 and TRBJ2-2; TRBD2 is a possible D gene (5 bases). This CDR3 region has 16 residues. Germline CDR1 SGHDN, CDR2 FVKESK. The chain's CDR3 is CASSQKPTANTGELVF. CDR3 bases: TGTGCCAGCAGCCAAAAACCCACAGCGAACACCGGGGAGCTGGTTTTC.

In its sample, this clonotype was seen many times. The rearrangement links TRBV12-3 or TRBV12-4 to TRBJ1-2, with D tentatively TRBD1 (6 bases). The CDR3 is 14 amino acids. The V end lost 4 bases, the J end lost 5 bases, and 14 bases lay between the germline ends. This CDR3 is CASSSYRDGYGYTF. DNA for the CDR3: TGTGCCAGCAGTTCATACAGGGACGGGTATGGCTACACCTTC.

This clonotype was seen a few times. The CDR3 is CASDRGTRQFF. Here the CDR3 DNA reads TGTGCCAGCGACCGGGGGACCCGGCAGTTCTTC. The chain employs TRBV28 and TRBJ2-1, with D tentatively TRBD2 (6 bases). Trimming removed 8 bases at V and 12 bases at J, with 14 bases between. This CDR3 is 11 amino acids long. Germline lookup yields CDR1 MDHEN and CDR2 SYDVKM.

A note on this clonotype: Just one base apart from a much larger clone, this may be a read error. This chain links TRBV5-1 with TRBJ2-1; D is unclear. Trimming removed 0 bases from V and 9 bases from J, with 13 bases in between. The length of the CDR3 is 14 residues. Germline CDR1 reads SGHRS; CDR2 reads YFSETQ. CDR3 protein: CASSLDALNSEQFF. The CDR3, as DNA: TGCGCCAGCAGCTTGGACGCCCTCAACAGTGAGCAGTTCTTC.